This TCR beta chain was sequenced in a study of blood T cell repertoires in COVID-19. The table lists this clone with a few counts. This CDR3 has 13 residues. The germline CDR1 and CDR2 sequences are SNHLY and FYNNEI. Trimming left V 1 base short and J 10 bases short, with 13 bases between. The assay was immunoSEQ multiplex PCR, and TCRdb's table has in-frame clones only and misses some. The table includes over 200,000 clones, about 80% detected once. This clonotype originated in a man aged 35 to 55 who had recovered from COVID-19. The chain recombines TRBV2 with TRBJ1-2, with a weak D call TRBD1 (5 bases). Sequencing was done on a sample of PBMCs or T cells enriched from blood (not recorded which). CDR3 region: CASSEGQGSPYTF. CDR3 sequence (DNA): TGTGCCAGCAGTGAAGGGCAGGGAAGTCCCTACACCTTC.